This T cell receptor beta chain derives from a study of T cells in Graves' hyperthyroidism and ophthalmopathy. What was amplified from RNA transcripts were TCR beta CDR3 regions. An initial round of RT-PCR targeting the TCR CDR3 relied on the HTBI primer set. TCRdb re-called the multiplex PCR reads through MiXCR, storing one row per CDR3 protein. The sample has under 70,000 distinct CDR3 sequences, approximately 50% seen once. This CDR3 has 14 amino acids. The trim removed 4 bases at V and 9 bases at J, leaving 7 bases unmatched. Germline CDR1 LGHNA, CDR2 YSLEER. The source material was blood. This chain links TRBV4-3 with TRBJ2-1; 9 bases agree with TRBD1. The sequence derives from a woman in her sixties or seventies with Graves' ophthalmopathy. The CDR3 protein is CASSPEPGQGEQFF. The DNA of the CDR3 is TGCGCCAGCAGCCCCGAGCCGGGACAGGGTGAGCAGTTCTTC.